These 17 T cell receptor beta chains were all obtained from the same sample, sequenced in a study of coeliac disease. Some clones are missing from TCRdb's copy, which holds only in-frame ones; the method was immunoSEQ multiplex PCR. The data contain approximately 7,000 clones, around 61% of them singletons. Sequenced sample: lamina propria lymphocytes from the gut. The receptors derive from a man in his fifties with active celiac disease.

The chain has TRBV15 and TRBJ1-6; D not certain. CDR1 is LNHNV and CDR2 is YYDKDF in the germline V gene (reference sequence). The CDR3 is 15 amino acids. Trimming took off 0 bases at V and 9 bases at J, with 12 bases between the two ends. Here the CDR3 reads CATSREPQASSPLHF. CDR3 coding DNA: TGTGCCACCAGCAGAGAGCCCCAGGCCTCTTCACCCCTCCACTTT. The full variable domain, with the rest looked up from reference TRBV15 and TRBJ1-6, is DAMVIQNPRYQVTQFGKPVTLSCSQTLNHNVMYWYQQKSSQAPKLLFHYYDKDFNNEADTPDNFQSRRPNTSFCFLDIRSPGLGDTAMYLCATSREPQASSPLHFGNGTRLTVT.

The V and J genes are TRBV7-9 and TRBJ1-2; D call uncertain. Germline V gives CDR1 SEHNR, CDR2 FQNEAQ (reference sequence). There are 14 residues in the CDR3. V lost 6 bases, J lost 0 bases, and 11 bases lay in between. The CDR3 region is CASRLTGANYGYTF. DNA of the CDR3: TGTGCCAGCAGGCTCACGGGAGCTAACTATGGCTACACCTTC.

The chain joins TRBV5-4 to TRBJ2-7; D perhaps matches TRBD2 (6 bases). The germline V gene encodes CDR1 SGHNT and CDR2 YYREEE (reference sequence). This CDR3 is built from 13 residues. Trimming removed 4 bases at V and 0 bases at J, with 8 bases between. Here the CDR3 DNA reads TGTGCCAGCAGCGTGGGACTCTCCTACGAGCAGTACGTC. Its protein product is CASSVGLSYEQYV.

CDR3 loop: CASTGLPGELFF. The CDR3 DNA reads TGTGCCAGTACAGGACTACCCGGGGAGCTGTTTTTT. This chain links TRBV19 with TRBJ2-2, with D possibly matching TRBD2 (6 bases). This CDR3 is 12 amino acids long. The V and J ends lost 7 bases and 6 bases respectively, with 9 bases between them. Germline CDR1 reads LNHDA; CDR2 reads SQIVND (reference sequence).

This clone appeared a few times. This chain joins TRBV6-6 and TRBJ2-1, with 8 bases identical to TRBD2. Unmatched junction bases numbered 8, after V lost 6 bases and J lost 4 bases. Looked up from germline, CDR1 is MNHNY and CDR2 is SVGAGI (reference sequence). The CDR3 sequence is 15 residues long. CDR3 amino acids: CASRKSTSGYNEQFF. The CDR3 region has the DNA TGTGCCAGCAGGAAAAGCACTAGCGGATACAATGAGCAGTTCTTC.

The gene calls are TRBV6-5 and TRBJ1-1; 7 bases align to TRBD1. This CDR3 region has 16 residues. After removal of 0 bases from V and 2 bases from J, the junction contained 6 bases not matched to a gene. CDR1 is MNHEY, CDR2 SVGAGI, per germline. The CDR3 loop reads CASSYSRGQSNTEAFF. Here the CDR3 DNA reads TGTGCCAGCAGTTACTCGCGGGGACAGTCTAACACTGAAGCTTTCTTT.

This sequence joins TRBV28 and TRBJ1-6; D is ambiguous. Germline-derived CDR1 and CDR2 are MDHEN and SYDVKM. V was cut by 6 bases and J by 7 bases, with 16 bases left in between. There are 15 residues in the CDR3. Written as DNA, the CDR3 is TGTGCCAGCAGGGCCTCAAGGACTTTAAATTCACCCCTCCACTTT. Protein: CASRASRTLNSPLHF.

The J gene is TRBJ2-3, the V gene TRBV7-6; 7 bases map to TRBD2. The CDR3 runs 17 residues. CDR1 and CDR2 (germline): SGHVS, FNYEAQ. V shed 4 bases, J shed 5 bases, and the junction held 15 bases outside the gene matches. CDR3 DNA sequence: TGTGCCAGCAGCTCGGGACTACCGGCTTCGGGGGGAGATACGCAGTATTTT. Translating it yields CASSSGLPASGGDTQYF. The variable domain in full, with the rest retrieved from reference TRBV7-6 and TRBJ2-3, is GAGVSQSPRYKVTKRGQDVALRCDPISGHVSLYWYRQALGQGPEFLTYFNYEAQQDKSGLPNDRFSAERPEGSISTLTIQRTEQRDSAMYRCASSSGLPASGGDTQYFGPGTRLTVL.

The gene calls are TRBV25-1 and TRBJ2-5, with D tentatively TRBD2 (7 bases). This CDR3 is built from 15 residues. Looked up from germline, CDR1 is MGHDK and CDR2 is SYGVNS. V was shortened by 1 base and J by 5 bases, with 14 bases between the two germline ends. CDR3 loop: CASSELGGARETQYF. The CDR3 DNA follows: TGTGCCAGCAGTGAATTGGGGGGGGCTCGGGAGACCCAGTACTTC.

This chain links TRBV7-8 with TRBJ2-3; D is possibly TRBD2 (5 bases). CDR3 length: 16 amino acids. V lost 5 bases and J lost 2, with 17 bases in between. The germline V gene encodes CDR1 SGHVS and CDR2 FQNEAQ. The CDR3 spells CASSRVNGIVTDTQYF. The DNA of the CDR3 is TGTGCCAGCAGCCGCGTGAACGGGATCGTCACAGATACGCAGTATTTT.

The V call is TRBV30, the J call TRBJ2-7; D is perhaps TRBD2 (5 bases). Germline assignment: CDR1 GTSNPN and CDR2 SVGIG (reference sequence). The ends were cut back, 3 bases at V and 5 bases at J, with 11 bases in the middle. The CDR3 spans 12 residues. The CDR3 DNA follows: TGTGCCTGGAGCCGGGATTTAAACGAGCAGTACGTC. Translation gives CAWSRDLNEQYV.

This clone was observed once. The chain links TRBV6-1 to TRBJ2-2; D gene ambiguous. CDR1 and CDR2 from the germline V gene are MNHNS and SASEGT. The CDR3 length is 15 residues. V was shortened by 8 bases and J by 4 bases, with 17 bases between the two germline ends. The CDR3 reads CASGSRSAGTGELFF. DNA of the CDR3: TGTGCCAGCGGTTCCAGGTCCGCCGGCACCGGGGAGCTGTTTTTT.

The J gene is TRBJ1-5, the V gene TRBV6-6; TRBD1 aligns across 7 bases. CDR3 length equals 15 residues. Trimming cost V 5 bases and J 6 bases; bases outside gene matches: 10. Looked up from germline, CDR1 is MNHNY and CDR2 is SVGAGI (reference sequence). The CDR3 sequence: CASSGWTGGIQPQHF. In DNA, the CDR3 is TGTGCCAGCAGTGGCTGGACAGGCGGCATTCAGCCCCAGCATTTT.

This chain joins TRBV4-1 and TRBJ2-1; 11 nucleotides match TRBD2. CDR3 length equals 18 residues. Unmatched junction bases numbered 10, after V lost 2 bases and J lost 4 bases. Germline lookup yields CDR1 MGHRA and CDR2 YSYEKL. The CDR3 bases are TGCGCCAGCAGCCAAAGATACCCTGCTAGCGGGAGGTACAATGAGCAGTTCTTC. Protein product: CASSQRYPASGRYNEQFF.

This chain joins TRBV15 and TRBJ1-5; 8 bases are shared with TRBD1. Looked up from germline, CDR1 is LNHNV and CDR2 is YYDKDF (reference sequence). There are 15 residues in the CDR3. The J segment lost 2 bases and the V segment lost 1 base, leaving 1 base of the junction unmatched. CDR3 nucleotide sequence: TGTGCCACCAGCAGAGTCAGGGGGCGCAATCAGCCCCAGCATTTT. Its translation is CATSRVRGRNQPQHF.

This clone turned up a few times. The CDR3 reads CAWSVQGDQPQHF. DNA for the CDR3: TGTGCCTGGAGTGTACAGGGAGATCAGCCCCAGCATTTT. The V and J genes are TRBV30 and TRBJ1-5, with D possibly TRBD1 on 6 matching bases. Germline loops: CDR1 GTSNPN, CDR2 SVGIG (reference sequence). V lost 0 bases and J 5 bases, leaving 8 bases between the germline ends. The CDR3 has 13 residues.

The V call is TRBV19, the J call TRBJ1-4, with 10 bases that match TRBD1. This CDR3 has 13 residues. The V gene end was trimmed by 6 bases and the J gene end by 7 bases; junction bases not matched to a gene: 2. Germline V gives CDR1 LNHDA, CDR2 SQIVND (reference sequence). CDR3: CASRDRGAEKLFF. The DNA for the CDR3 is TGTGCCAGTAGGGACAGGGGGGCTGAAAAACTGTTTTTT.